The clone carrying this TCR beta chain has just one count. The record originates from a study of control samples from healthy donors and cancer patients. The CDR3 is 15 amino acids. CDR1 is SGHDN, CDR2 FVKESK, per germline. The V gene lost 4 bases and the J gene lost 1 base, with 12 bases spanning the gap. This table comes from immunoSEQ multiplex PCR, and its TCRdb copy is limited to in-frame clones, with some not included. The repertoire holds under 150,000 clones, with roughly 90% as singletons. The sequence was collected from a man aged 45-60 years with head and neck cancer. Material: PBMCs. The rearrangement links TRBV14 to TRBJ2-3; a possible D gene is TRBD2 (6 bases). The DNA for the CDR3 is TGTGCCAGCAGCCCAGTGGGGGGAGGCACAGATACGCAGTATTTT. It translates to CASSPVGGGTDTQYF. The full variable domain, with the rest looked up from reference TRBV14 and TRBJ2-3, is EAGVTQFPSHSVIEKGQTVTLRCDPISGHDNLYWYRRVMGKEIKFLLHFVKESKQDESGMPNNRFLAERTGGTYSTLKVQPAELEDSGVYFCASSPVGGGTDTQYFGPGTRLTVL.